The 6 T cell receptor beta chains reported below all come from one sample, sequenced in a study of T cell clonality in common variable immunodeficiency. Repertoires were generated with immunoSEQ multiplex PCR, while TCRdb's copy carries only in-frame clones and drops some. The profile covers about 81,000 clones, none occurring a single time. The sequenced sample consisted of peripheral blood mononuclear cells. These TCRs come from a person aged 18 to 75 in good health.

This clone was recorded at least ten times. The read gets to within 3 residues of the CDR3 end, and the germline J gene fills in the rest. The rearrangement joins TRBV18 to TRBJ2-2, with D hard to call. CDR1 is KGHSH and CDR2 is LQKENI in the germline V gene. Deletions cut 3 bases from V and 2 bases from J, with 19 bases between. The CDR3 extends over 18 amino acids. This CDR3 is CASSPLTRLLRNTGELFF. Incomplete CDR3 DNA: TGTGCCAGCTCACCGTTGACGCGACTCCTAAGAAACACCGGGGAG.

This clone showed up many times. Read sequence stops 3 residues before the CDR3 end, and the germline J gene provides the missing end. The gene calls are TRBV29-1 and TRBJ2-2; D gene ambiguous. The CDR3 totals 14 residues. Germline CDR1 reads SQVTM; CDR2 reads ANQGSEA. The V and J ends lost 5 bases and 0 bases respectively, with 10 bases between them. CDR3 loop: CSVLGNTNTGELFF. Partial CDR3 DNA: TGCAGCGTTCTAGGTAATACGAACACCGGGGAG.

This clone was observed at least ten times. The sequence runs out 3 residues before the end of the CDR3; the remainder is reconstructed from the germline J gene. This rearrangement joins TRBV10-3 to TRBJ2-7; 12 bases map to TRBD1. Unmatched junction bases numbered 7, after V lost 7 bases and J lost 3 bases. CDR3 length: 15 amino acids. CDR1 is ENHRY and CDR2 is SYGVKD in the germline V gene. CDR3 DNA, as far as it was read: TGTGCCATCAAAAAGGGGACAGGGGGCGACTACGAG. It translates to CAIKKGTGGDYE. The whole CDR3 protein is CAIKKGTGGDYEQYF.

This clone was seen at least ten times. The CDR3 end is not reached by the read, which stops 3 residues before it; the germline J gene fills it in. The chain carries TRBV7-9 and TRBJ1-5; D is perhaps TRBD1 (5 bases). This CDR3 region has 13 residues. The V and J ends lost 6 bases and 9 bases respectively, with 15 bases between them. Germline V CDR1 and CDR2: SEHNR, FQNEAQ (reference sequence). CDR3 amino acids: CASSRQAGGPQHF. The sequenced part of the CDR3 DNA is TGTGCCAGCAGTCGGCAGGCCGGGGGGCCC. The whole variable domain, filled in from reference TRBV7-9 and TRBJ1-5, reads DTGVSQNPRHKITKRGQNVTFRCDPISEHNRLYWYRQTLGQGPEFLTYFQNEAQLEKSRLLSDRFSAERPKGSFSTLEIQRTEQGDSAMYLCASSRQAGGPQHFGDGTRLSIL.

This clone was detected ten times or more. The missing CDR3 end, 3 residues past where the read stops, is filled in from the germline J gene. The chain combines TRBV5-1 with TRBJ2-3; a possible D gene is TRBD2 (6 bases). Trimming cost V 0 bases and J 8 bases, with 19 bases left between them. CDR3 length: 16 amino acids. The germline V gene encodes CDR1 SGHRS and CDR2 YFSETQ. The CDR3 DNA, read in part, is TGCGCCAGCAGCTTGGAATCGGCGACCGGGGGAGGTACG. This sequence encodes CASSLESATGGGT. The entire CDR3 is CASSLESATGGGTQYF.

This clone occurred many times. The CDR3 end is not reached by the read, which stops 3 residues before it; the germline J gene fills it in. The chain recombines TRBV20-1 with TRBJ2-7, with D perhaps TRBD2 (6 bases). The V gene's germline CDR1 is DFQATT and CDR2 SNEGSKA (reference sequence). Trimming cost V 4 bases and J 4 bases, with 14 bases left between them. There are 13 residues in the CDR3. CDR3 amino acids: CSATDKLAYEQYF. Partial CDR3 DNA: TGCAGTGCTACCGACAAACTAGCATACGAG.